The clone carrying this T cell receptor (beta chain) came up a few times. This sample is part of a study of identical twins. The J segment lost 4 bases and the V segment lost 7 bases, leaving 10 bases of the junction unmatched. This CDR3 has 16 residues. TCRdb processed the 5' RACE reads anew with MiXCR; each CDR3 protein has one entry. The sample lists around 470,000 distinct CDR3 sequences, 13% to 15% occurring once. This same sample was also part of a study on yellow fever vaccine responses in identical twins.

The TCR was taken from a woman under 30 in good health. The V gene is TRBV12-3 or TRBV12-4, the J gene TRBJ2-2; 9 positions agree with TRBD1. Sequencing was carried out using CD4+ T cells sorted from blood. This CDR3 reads CASNVRQGVSTGELFF. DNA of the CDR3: TGTGCCAGCAATGTCCGACAGGGGGTGAGCACCGGGGAGCTGTTTTTT.